This T cell receptor beta chain was recovered during a study of cytomegalovirus exposure and HLA in healthy donors. Both 60 Vbeta primers and 13 Jbeta primers went into the PCR. Sequencing used immunoSEQ multiplex PCR; TCRdb keeps in-frame clones, though not all of them. Of about 150,000 clones listed, roughly 77% are singletons. CDR3 length: 13 amino acids. Between the trimmed V and J ends, which lost 2 bases and 1 base, there was a span of 5 bases. Germline assignment: CDR1 MNHNS and CDR2 SASEGT. The study, taken as a whole, reports: TCR beta V- and J-gene trimming was later associated with a missense DCLRE1C variant. A later analysis found that most CMV-associated TCR beta chains appeared HLA-restricted. Analysis performed later found around 15,000 TCR beta sequences associated with HLA alleles at 0.05 false discovery rate.

On this clone itself: Antigen specificity is unknown.

Sample: PBMCs. The chain links TRBV6-1 to TRBJ1-1, with D unresolved. This clonotype was sampled from a man aged 25 to 40 in good health and CMV-seropositive. CDR3 in DNA: TGTGCCAGCAGTGAACGGGAGAACACTGAAGCTTTCTTT. It yields the protein CASSERENTEAFF.